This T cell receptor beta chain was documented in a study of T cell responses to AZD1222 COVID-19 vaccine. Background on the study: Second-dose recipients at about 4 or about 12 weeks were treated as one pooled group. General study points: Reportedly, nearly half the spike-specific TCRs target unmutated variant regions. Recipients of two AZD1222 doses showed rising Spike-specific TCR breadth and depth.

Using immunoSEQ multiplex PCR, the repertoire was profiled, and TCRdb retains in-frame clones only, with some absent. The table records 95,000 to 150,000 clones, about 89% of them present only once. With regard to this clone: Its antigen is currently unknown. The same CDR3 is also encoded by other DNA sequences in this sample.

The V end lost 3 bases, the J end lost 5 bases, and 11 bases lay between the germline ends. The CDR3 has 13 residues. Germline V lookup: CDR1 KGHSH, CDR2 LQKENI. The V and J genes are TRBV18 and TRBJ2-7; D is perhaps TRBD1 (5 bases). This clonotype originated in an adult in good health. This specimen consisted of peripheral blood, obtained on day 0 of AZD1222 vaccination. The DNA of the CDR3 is TGTGCCAGCTCACCGGCAGGGCGACACGAGCAGTACTTC. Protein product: CASSPAGRHEQYF.